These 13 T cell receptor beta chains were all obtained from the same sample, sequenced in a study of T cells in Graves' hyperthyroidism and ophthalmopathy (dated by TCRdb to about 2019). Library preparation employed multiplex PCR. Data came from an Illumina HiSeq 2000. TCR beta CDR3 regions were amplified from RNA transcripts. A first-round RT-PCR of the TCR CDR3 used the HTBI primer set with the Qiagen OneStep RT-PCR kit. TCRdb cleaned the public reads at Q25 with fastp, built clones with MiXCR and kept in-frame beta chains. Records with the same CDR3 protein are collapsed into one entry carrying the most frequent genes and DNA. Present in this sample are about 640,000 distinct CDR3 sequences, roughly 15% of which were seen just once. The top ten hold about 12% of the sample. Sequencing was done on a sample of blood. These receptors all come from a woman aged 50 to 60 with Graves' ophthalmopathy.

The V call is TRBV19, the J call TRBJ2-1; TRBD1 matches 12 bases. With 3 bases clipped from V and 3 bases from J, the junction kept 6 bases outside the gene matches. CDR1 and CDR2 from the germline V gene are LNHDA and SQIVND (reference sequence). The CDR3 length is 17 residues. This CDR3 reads CASSISGTGGFYNEQFF. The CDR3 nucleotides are TGTGCCAGTAGTATTTCTGGGACAGGGGGCTTCTACAATGAGCAGTTCTTC.

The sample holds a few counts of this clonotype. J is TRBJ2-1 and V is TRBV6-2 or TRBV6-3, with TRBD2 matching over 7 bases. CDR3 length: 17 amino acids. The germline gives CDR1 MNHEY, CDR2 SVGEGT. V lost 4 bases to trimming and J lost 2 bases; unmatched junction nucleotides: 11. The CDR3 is CASSLRESRWTYNEQFF. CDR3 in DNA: TGTGCCAGCAGTTTGCGGGAGAGCAGGTGGACCTACAATGAGCAGTTCTTC.

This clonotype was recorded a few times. CDR3 region: CASSPVATSQETQYF. CDR3 bases: TGTGCCAGCTCACCAGTGGCAACTAGCCAAGAGACCCAGTACTTC. The gene calls are TRBV18 and TRBJ2-5; tentatively, D is TRBD2 (5 bases). The CDR3 is 15 amino acids. The V gene's germline CDR1 is KGHSH and CDR2 LQKENI. Trimming removed 2 bases from V and 1 base from J, with 11 bases in between. Full variable domain (rest looked up from reference TRBV18 and TRBJ2-5): NAGVMQNPRHLVRRRGQEARLRCSPMKGHSHVYWYRQLPEEGLKFMVYLQKENIIDESGMPKERFSAEFPKEGPSILRIQQVVRGDSAAYFCASSPVATSQETQYFGPGTRLLVL.

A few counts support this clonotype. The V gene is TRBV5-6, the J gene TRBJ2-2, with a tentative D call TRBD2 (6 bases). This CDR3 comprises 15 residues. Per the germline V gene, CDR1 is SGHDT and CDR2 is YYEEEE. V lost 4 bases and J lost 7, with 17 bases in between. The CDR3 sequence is CASSIGIAVLGELFF. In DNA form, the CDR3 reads TGTGCCAGCAGCATTGGGATAGCGGTACTCGGGGAGCTGTTTTTT.

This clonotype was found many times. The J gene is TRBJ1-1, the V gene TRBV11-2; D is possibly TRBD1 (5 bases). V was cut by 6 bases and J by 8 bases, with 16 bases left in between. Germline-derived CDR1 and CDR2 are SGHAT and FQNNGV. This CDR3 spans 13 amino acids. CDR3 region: CASRRVGVYEAFF. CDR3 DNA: TGTGCCAGCAGGAGGGTAGGGGTATACGAAGCTTTCTTT. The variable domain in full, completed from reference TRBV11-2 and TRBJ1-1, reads EAGVAQSPRYKIIEKRQSVAFWCNPISGHATLYWYQQILGQGPKLLIQFQNNGVVDDSQLPKDRFSAERLKGVDSTLKIQPAKLEDSAVYLCASRRVGVYEAFFGQGTRLTVV.

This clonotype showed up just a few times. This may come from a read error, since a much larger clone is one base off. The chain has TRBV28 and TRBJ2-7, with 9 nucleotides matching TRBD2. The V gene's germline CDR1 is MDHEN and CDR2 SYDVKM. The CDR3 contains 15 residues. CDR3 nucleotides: TGTGTCAGCAGTGGGGGACTAGCTTCTACCTACGAGCAGTACTTC. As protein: CVSSGGLASTYEQYF.

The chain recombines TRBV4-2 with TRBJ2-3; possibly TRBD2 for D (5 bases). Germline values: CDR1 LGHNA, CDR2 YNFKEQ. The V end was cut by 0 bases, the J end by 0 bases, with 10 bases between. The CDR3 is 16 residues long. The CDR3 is CASSQDQRSSTDTQYF. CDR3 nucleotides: TGTGCCAGCAGCCAAGACCAGCGGTCTAGCACAGATACGCAGTATTTT.

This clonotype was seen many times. CDR3 DNA: TGTGCCAGCAGTGAAGCGTGGGGACTAGCGGGAGGGGGCAATGAGCAGTTCTTC. As protein: CASSEAWGLAGGGNEQFF. The J gene is TRBJ2-1, the V gene TRBV2, with 16 positions matching TRBD2. The CDR3 totals 18 residues. The germline gives CDR1 SNHLY, CDR2 FYNNEI. The J segment lost 6 bases and the V segment lost 0 bases, leaving 5 bases of the junction unmatched.

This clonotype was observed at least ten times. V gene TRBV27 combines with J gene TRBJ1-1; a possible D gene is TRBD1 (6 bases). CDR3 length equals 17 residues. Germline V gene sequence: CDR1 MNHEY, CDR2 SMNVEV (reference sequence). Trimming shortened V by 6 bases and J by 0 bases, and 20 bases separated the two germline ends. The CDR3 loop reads CASRHPGTQGMNTEAFF. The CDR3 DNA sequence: TGTGCCAGCAGACACCCCGGGACACAAGGGATGAACACTGAAGCTTTCTTT.

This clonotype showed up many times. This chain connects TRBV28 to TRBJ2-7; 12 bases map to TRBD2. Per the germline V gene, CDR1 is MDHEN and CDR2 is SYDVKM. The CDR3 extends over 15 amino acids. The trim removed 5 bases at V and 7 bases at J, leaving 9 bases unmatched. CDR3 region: CASSPRASGRGEQYF. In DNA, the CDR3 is TGTGCCAGCAGTCCAAGGGCTAGCGGGAGGGGTGAGCAGTACTTC.

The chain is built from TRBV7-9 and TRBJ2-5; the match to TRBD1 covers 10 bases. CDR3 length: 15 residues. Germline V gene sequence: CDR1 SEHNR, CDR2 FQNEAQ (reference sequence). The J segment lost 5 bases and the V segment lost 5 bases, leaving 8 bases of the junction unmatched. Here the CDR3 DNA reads TGTGCCAGCAGCGCCCGGGACAGGGGTGATGAGACCCAGTACTTC. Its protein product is CASSARDRGDETQYF.

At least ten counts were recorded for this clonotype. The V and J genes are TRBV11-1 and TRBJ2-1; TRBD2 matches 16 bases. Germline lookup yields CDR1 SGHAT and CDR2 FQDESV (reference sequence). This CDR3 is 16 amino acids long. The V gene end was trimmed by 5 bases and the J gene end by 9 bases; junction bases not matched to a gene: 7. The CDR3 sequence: CASSGGTSGRVREQFF. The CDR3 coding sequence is TGTGCCAGCAGCGGGGGGACTAGCGGGAGGGTGCGTGAGCAGTTCTTC.

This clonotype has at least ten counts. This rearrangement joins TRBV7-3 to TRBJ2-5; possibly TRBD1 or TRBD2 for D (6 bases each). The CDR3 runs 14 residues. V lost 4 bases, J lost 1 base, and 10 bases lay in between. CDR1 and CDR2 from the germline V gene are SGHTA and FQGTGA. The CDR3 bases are TGTGCCAGCAGCTACGGAGGGGGCCAAGAGACCCAGTACTTC. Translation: CASSYGGGQETQYF.